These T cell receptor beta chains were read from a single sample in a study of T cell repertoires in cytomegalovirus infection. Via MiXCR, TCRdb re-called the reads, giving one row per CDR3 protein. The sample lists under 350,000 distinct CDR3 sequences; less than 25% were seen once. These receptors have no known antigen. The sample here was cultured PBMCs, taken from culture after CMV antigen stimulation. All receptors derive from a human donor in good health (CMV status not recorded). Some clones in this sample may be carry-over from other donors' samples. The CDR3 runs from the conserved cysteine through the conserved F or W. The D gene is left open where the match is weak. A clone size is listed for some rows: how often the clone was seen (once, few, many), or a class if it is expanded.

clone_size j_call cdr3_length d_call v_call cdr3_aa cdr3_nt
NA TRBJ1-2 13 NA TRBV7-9 CASSLSTNYGYTF TGTGCCAGCAGCCTTAGTACAAACTATGGCTACACCTTC
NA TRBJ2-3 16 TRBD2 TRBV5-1 CASTGSGRARTDTQYF TGCGCCAGCACCGGTAGCGGGAGGGCCCGGACAGATACGCAGTATTTT
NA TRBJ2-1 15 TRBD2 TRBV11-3 CASSPSGREIYEQFF TGTGCCAGCAGCCCTAGCGGGAGAGAGATTTATGAGCAGTTCTTC
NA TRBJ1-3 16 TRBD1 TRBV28 CASSPVLQGGRNTIYF TGTGCCAGCAGTCCGGTCTTACAGGGGGGTAGAAACACCATATATTTT
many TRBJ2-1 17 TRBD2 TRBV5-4 CASSLLREANSYNEQFF TGTGCCAGCAGCTTGCTGCGGGAGGCGAACTCCTACAATGAGCAGTTCTTC
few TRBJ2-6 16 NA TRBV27 CASSNREPSGANVLTF TGTGCCAGCAGTAACAGGGAACCGTCTGGGGCCAACGTCCTGACTTTC
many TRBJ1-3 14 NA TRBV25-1 CASSEGQVVDTIYF TGTGCCAGCAGTGAAGGACAAGTTGTAGACACCATATATTTT
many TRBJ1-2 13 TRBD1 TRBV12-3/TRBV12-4 CASRPQGAGGYTF TGTGCCAGCAGACCCCAGGGGGCGGGAGGCTACACCTTC
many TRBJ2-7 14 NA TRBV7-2 CASSPTTPLYEQYF TGTGCCAGCAGCCCGACTACGCCACTCTACGAGCAGTACTTC
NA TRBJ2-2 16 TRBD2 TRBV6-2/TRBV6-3 CASSTLAGFVTGELFF TGTGCCAGCAGTACATTAGCGGGATTCGTCACCGGGGAGCTGTTTTTT
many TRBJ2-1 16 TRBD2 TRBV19 CASSMSPGTSNNEQFF TGTGCCAGTAGTATGTCTCCAGGGACTAGCAACAATGAGCAGTTCTTC
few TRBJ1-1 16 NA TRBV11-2 CASSLGSGGMNTEAFF TGTGCCAGCAGCTTAGGGTCAGGCGGTATGAACACTGAAGCTTTCTTT
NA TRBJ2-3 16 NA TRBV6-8 CASSYSISWGTDTQYF TGTGCCAGCAGTTACTCGATAAGTTGGGGCACAGATACGCAGTATTTT
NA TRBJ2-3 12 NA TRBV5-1 CASSLAPDTQYF TGCGCCAGCAGCCTGGCCCCAGATACGCAGTATTTT
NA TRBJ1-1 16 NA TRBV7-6 CASSLAQGAETTEAFF TGTGCCAGCAGCTTAGCGCAAGGGGCAGAGACCACTGAAGCTTTCTTT
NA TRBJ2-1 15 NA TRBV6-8 CASSYYGGAVGEQFF TGTGCCAGCAGTTACTATGGGGGAGCCGTGGGAGAGCAGTTCTTC
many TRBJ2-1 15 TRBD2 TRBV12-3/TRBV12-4 CASRTSGFSYNEQFF TGTGCCAGTCGGACTAGCGGTTTTTCCTACAATGAGCAGTTCTTC
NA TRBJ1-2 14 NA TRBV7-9 CASSLSRGTPDHTF TGTGCCAGCAGCTTGTCCCGGGGGACACCCGATCACACCTTC
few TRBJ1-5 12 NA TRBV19 CASSPITEPQHF TGTGCCAGTAGTCCAATAACGGAACCCCAGCATTTT
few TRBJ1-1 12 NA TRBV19 CASSPRDGKAFF TGTGCCAGTAGTCCCCGGGACGGTAAAGCTTTCTTT
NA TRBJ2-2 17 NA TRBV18 CASSQLRTAANTGELFF TGTGCCAGCTCACAACTACGGACAGCCGCGAACACCGGGGAGCTGTTTTTT
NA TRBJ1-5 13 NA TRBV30 CAWSKGLGQPQHF TGTGCCTGGAGTAAGGGGCTGGGACAGCCCCAGCATTTT
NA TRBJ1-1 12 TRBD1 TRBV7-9 CASSLTGIEAFF TGTGCCAGCAGTCTGACAGGGATTGAAGCTTTCTTT
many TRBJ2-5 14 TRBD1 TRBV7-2 CASRNRQGAETQYF TGTGCCAGCAGAAACCGACAGGGTGCAGAGACCCAGTACTTC
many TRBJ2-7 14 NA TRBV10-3 CAIRRDGTRYEQYF TGTGCCATCAGGAGGGACGGGACCCGCTACGAGCAGTACTTC
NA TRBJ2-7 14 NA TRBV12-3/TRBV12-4 CASSFGRGLGEQYF TGTGCCAGCAGTTTCGGACGTGGTTTAGGTGAGCAGTACTTC
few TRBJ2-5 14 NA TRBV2 CASSEGRTLETQYF TGTGCCAGCAGTGAAGGTCGGACGCTTGAGACCCAGTACTTC
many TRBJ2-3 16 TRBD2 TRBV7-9 CASSLGAGVGTDTQYF TGTGCCAGCAGCTTAGGAGCGGGAGTCGGGACAGATACGCAGTATTTT
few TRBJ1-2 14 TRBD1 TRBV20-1 CSASRAGGNYGYTF TGCAGTGCTAGCCGGGCAGGGGGGAACTATGGCTACACCTTC
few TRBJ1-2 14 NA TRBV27 CASSLNLRTRGYTF TGTGCCAGCAGTTTAAATCTTCGGACTCGTGGCTACACCTTC
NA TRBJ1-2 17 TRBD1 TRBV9 CASSVADRGLDRYGYTF TGTGCCAGCAGCGTCGCGGACAGGGGGCTCGATCGGTATGGCTACACCTTC
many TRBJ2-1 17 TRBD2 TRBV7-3 CASSLISTSGIYNEQFF TGTGCCAGCAGCTTAATTTCGACTAGCGGCATCTACAATGAGCAGTTCTTC
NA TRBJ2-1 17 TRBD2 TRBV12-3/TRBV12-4 CASSRGTSGKSYNEQFF TGTGCCAGCAGCCGGGGGACTAGCGGGAAATCCTACAATGAGCAGTTCTTC
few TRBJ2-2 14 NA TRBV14 CASSQVSVAGELFF TGTGCCAGCAGCCAAGTAAGCGTTGCCGGGGAGCTGTTTTTT
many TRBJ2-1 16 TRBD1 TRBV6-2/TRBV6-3 CATRDRGTHGGDEQFF TGTGCCACCAGGGACAGGGGGACCCACGGAGGCGATGAGCAGTTCTTC
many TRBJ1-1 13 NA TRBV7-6 CASSYSRVTEAFF TGTGCCAGCAGTTATAGTAGGGTTACTGAAGCTTTCTTT
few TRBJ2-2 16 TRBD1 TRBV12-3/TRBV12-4 CASSSQGVASAGELFF TGTGCCAGCAGTTCGCAGGGGGTAGCTTCAGCCGGGGAGCTGTTTTTT
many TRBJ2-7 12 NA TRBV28 CASMGGTYEQYF TGTGCCAGCATGGGCGGGACCTACGAGCAGTACTTC
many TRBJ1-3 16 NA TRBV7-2 CASSRGSGTGGNTIYF TGTGCCAGCAGCCGGGGATCGGGGACCGGTGGAAACACCATATATTTT
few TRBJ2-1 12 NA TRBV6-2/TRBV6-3 CASNRGDDEQFF TGTGCCAGCAATAGAGGGGACGATGAGCAGTTCTTC
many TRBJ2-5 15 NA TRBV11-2 CASSFWTVLQETQYF TGTGCCAGCAGCTTTTGGACAGTACTACAAGAGACCCAGTACTTC
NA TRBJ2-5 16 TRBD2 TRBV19 CASSSTSGRAQGTQYF TGTGCCAGTAGTAGTACTAGCGGGAGGGCCCAGGGGACCCAGTACTTC
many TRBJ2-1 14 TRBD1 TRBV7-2 CASSPGQGSEEQFF TGTGCCAGCAGCCCCGGACAGGGGTCAGAGGAGCAGTTCTTC
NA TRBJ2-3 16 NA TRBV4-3 CASSQERRGATDTQYF TGCGCCAGCAGCCAAGAAAGGCGAGGGGCCACAGATACGCAGTATTTT
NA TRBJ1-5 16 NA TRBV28 CASSKPATYSNQPQHF TGTGCCAGCAGTAAACCAGCTACTTATAGCAATCAGCCCCAGCATTTT
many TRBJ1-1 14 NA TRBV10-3 CAISEEGIYTEAFF TGTGCCATCAGTGAGGAAGGCATTTACACTGAAGCTTTCTTT
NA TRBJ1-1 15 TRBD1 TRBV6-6 CASLDRGGLGTEAFF TGTGCCAGTCTAGACAGGGGAGGATTAGGCACTGAAGCTTTCTTT
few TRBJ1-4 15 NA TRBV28 CASSPSGTLNEKLFF TGTGCCAGCAGCCCCTCCGGGACCTTGAATGAAAAACTGTTTTTT
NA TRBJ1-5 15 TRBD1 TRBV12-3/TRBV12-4 CASNLQGALRQPQHF TGTGCCAGCAATCTACAGGGGGCCTTACGACAGCCCCAGCATTTT
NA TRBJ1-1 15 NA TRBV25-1 CASSEYEGGYTEAFF TGTGCCAGCAGTGAATATGAGGGAGGGTACACTGAAGCTTTCTTT
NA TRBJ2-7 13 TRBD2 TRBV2 CASRGTSSSEQYF TGTGCCAGCCGCGGGACTAGCTCTTCTGAGCAGTACTTC
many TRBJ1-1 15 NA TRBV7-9 CASSTSVPLNTEAFF TGTGCCAGCAGCACGTCAGTACCGCTGAACACTGAAGCTTTCTTT
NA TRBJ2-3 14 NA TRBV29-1 CSAVFRESTDTQYF TGCAGCGCTGTATTCAGGGAAAGCACAGATACGCAGTATTTT
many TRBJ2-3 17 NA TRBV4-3 CASSPASRLASTDTQYF TGCGCCAGCAGCCCGGCCTCCCGCCTAGCTAGCACAGATACGCAGTATTTT
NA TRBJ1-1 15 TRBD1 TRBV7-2 CASSPRDSPYTEAFF TGTGCCAGCAGCCCGAGGGACAGTCCTTACACTGAAGCTTTCTTT
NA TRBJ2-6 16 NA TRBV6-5 CASSYSGRVGANVLTF TGTGCCAGCAGTTACTCGGGCAGGGTTGGGGCCAACGTCCTGACTTTC
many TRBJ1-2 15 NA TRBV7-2 CASSPRGGGRDGYTF TGTGCCAGCAGCCCCCGGGGAGGAGGTCGGGATGGCTACACCTTC
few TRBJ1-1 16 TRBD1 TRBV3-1 CASSQYWTGANTEAFF TGTGCCAGCAGCCAATATTGGACAGGGGCGAACACTGAAGCTTTCTTT
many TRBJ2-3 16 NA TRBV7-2 CASSLVGGGLTDTQYF TGTGCCAGCAGCTTAGTTGGGGGCGGATTAACAGATACGCAGTATTTT